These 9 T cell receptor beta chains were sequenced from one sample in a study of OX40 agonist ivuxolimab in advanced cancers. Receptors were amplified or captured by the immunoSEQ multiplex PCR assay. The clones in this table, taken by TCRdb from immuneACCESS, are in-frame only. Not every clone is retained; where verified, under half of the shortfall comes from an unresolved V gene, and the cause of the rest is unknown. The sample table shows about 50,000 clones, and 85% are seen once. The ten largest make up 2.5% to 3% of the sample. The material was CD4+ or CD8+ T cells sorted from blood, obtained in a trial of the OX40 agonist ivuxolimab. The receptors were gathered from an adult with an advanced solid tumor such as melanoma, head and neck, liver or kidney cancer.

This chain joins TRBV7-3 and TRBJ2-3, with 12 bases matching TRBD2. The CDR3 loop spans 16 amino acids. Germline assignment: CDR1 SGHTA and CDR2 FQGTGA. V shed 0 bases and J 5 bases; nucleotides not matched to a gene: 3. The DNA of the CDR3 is TGTGCCAGCAGCTTAACTCCTAGCGGGGGGGAAGATACGCAGTATTTT. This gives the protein CASSLTPSGGEDTQYF.

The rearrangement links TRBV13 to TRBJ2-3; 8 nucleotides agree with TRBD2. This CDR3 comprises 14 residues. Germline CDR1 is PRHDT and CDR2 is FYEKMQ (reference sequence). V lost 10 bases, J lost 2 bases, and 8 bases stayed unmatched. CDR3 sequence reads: CANTWRGATDTQYF. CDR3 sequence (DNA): TGTGCCAACACGTGGCGGGGGGCCACAGATACGCAGTATTTT. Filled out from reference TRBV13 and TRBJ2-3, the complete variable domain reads AAGVIQSPRHLIKEKRETATLKCYPIPRHDTVYWYQQGPGQDPQFLISFYEKMQSDKGSIPDRFSAQQFSDYHSELNMSSLELGDSALYFCANTWRGATDTQYFGPGTRLTVL.

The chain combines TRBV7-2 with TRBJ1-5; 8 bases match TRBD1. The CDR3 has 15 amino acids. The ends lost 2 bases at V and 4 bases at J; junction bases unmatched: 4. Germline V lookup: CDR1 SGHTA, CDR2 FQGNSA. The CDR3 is CASSLQTGENQPQHF. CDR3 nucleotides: TGTGCCAGCAGCTTACAGACAGGGGAAAATCAGCCCCAGCATTTT.

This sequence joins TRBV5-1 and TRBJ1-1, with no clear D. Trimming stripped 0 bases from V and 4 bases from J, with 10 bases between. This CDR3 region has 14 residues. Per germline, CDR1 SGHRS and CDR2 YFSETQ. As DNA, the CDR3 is TGCGCCAGCAGCTTGGGGGCCGGGGTCACTGAAGCTTTCTTT. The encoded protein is CASSLGAGVTEAFF. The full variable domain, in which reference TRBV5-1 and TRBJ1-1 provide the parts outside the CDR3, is KAGVTQTPRYLIKTRGQQVTLSCSPISGHRSVSWYQQTPGQGLQFLFEYFSETQRNKGNFPGRFSGRQFSNSRSEMNVSTLELGDSALYLCASSLGAGVTEAFFGQGTRLTVV.

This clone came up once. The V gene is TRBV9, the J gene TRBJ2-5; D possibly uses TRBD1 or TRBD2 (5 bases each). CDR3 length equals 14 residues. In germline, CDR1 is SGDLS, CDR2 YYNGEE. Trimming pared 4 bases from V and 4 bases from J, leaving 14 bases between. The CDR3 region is CASSSVGVGETQYF. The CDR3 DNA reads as TGTGCCAGCAGCTCCGTGGGGGTTGGAGAGACCCAGTACTTC.

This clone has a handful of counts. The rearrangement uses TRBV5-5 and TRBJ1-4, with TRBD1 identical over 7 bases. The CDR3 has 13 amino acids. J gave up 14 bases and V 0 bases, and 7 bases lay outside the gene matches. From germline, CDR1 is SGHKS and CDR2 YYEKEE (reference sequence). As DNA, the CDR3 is TGTGCCAGCAGCTTGGAGACAGGGTTTCGGCTGTTTTTT. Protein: CASSLETGFRLFF.

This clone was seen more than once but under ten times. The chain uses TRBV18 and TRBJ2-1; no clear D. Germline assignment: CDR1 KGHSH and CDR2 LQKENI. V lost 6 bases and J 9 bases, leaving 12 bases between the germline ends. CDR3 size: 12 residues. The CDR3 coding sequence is TGTGCCAGCTCCATCTTGTACGGTGAGCAGTTCTTC. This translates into CASSILYGEQFF.

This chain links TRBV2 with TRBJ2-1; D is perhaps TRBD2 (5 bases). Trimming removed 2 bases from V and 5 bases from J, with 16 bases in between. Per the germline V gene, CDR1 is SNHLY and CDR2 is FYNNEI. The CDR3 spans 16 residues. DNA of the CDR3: TGTGCCAGCAGTGAATTTCGGGGAACCGATAACAATGAGCAGTTCTTC. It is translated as CASSEFRGTDNNEQFF.

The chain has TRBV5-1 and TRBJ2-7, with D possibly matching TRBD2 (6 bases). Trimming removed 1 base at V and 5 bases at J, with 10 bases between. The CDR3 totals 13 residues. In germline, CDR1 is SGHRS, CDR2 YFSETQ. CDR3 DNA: TGCGCCAGCAGCTTGAGAAGGAGGGACGAGCAGTACTTC. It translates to CASSLRRRDEQYF.